A selection of T cell receptor beta chains follows, all from one sample in a study of resident and recirculating memory T cells in vitiligo. TCRdb keeps only in-frame clones here, not all; method: immunoSEQ multiplex PCR. The sample has tens of thousands of clones, about 90% seen once. The sample comprised blood. These receptors all stem from a male donor with vitiligo. The CDR3 runs from the conserved cysteine through the conserved F or W. A D gene is named only where the DNA matches it firmly. Only part of the rows carry a size: once, few, many, or a class if the clone is expanded.

size,V,J,D,CDR3,DNA
NA,TRBV30,TRBJ2-7,TRBD1,CAWSAVTGQGAYEQYF,TGTGCCTGGAGTGCCGTTACGGGACAGGGGGCCTACGAGCAGTACTTC
NA,TRBV11-3,TRBJ2-7,TRBD1,CASSFRDRAEQYF,TGTGCCAGCAGCTTCCGGGACAGGGCCGAGCAGTACTTC
NA,TRBV18,TRBJ1-2,NA,CASSTYGGDNYGYTF,TGTGCCAGCTCAACCTACGGGGGGGATAACTATGGCTACACCTTC
NA,TRBV6-6,TRBJ2-2,TRBD2,CASSYSSSGRAGELFF,TGTGCCAGCAGTTACTCCTCTAGCGGGAGGGCCGGGGAGCTGTTTTTT
NA,TRBV7-9,TRBJ2-1,TRBD1,CASSSRTGSNEQFF,TGTGCCAGCAGCTCCCGGACAGGTTCCAATGAGCAGTTCTTC
NA,TRBV27,TRBJ2-3,TRBD2,CASSLYSGDSTDTQYF,TGTGCCAGCAGTTTATATAGCGGGGATAGCACAGATACGCAGTATTTT
NA,TRBV5-1,TRBJ1-2,TRBD1,CASSLVGGAGQVYTF,TGCGCCAGCAGCTTGGTGGGGGGTGCGGGACAGGTCTACACCTTC
NA,TRBV2,TRBJ2-6,NA,CASSPGSAGANVLTF,TGTGCCAGCAGCCCGGGAAGTGCAGGGGCCAACGTCCTGACTTTC
NA,TRBV6-5,TRBJ2-6,TRBD1,CASTQGAGGANVLTF,TGTGCCAGCACGCAGGGGGCAGGTGGGGCCAACGTCCTGACTTTC
once,TRBV27,TRBJ2-7,NA,CASSPRQFSYEQYF,TGTGCCAGCAGCCCTAGACAGTTCTCCTACGAGCAGTACTTC
NA,TRBV28,TRBJ1-2,TRBD1,CASSSLRDRGRNYGYTF,TGTGCCAGCAGTTCCCTACGCGACAGGGGGAGAAACTATGGCTACACCTTC
NA,TRBV9,TRBJ2-3,TRBD2,CASSVEGLAASTDTQYF,TGTGCCAGCAGCGTAGAGGGGCTAGCGGCTAGCACAGATACGCAGTATTTT
NA,TRBV6-5,TRBJ2-7,TRBD2,CASSYSTGGRVYEQYF,TGTGCCAGCAGTTACTCGACTGGGGGGAGGGTCTACGAGCAGTACTTC
NA,TRBV23-1,TRBJ2-5,TRBD1,CASSQFRTGGSQETQYF,TGCGCCAGCAGTCAATTTCGGACAGGGGGTAGCCAAGAGACCCAGTACTTC
NA,TRBV6-6,TRBJ1-1,NA,CASSLVGQGNTEAFF,TGTGCCAGCAGTCTTGTGGGGCAGGGGAACACTGAAGCTTTCTTT
NA,TRBV7-9,TRBJ1-2,TRBD1,CASRGTRGKSYGYTF,TGTGCCAGCAGGGGCACCAGGGGGAAAAGCTATGGCTACACCTTC
NA,TRBV11-2,TRBJ2-3,TRBD2,CASRFPGTSDHTQYF,TGTGCCAGCAGATTTCCCGGGACTAGCGACCATACGCAGTATTTT
NA,TRBV5-4,TRBJ2-5,NA,CASSSHLGPLETQYF,TGTGCCAGCAGCTCTCACTTGGGCCCCCTAGAGACCCAGTACTTC